This T cell receptor (beta chain) was obtained from a study of beta chain features in type 1 diabetes. Whole-study findings and limits: There was a possibility that cDNA sequencing over-represented cells with high TCR expression. A moderate, significant TCRB CDR3 shortening appeared in type 1 diabetes across four CD4+ subsets.

As for this clone: Its target is not known. Other DNA sequences from this sample encode an identical CDR3 as well.

The CDR3 consists of 14 residues. Germline V gene lookup returns CDR1 SGHAT and CDR2 FQNNGV. The V and J ends lost 3 bases and 4 bases respectively, with 12 bases between them. The study reverse transcribed the entire isolated RNA, so it sequenced expressed TCRB transcripts. Generated by immunoSEQ multiplex PCR, the TCRdb table keeps only in-frame clones and is missing some. Of around 160,000 clones in the sample, roughly 8% were seen once. This chain uses TRBV11-2 with TRBJ1-1; weak D call: TRBD1 (6 bases). The sequence was obtained from a woman between 18 and 29 years old with type 1 diabetes. Sequenced: central memory CD4+ T cells from blood. The CDR3 reads CASSLSRGSTEAFF. CDR3 nucleotides: TGTGCCAGCAGCTTGTCCAGGGGAAGCACTGAAGCTTTCTTT.